This TCR beta chain originates from a study of CD8+CD57+ T cells in acquired aplastic anemia. Whole-study context: The study obtained an average of around 2.9 ug of DNA from sorted CD4+ and CD8+ cells.

Selection for sequencing was limited to patients who had shown CD8+CD57+ cell expansion by flow cytometry. As a group, the patients uniformly had severe acquired aplastic anemia. No therapy had been given to the patients at the time of blood sampling. CDR3 and TCR beta VDJ profiling relied on a genomic DNA template. In TCRdb, the reads were re-called with MiXCR into one record per CDR3 protein. Of 160,000 or so distinct CDR3 sequences listed, about 45% are singletons. V gave up 3 bases and J gave up 7 bases, with 9 bases separating them. Germline V gene data show CDR1 as SNHLY and CDR2 as FYNNEI. The CDR3 spans 12 residues. On this clonotype: Its antigen is currently unknown.

Study-wide points: No significant difference in CD8+ Simpson's diversity was found between patients and controls.

This receptor was identified in a human donor with aplastic anemia. The sequenced material came from sorted CD4+, CD8+, or CD8+CD57+ T cells (not recorded which) from PBMCs. V is TRBV2 and J is TRBJ2-5; D uncertain. For the CDR3, the DNA is TGTGCCAGCAGTGAGAGTCTTGGGACCCAGTACTTC. Protein sequence: CASSESLGTQYF. Together with reference TRBV2 and TRBJ2-5, the CDR3 gives the full variable domain: EPEVTQTPSHQVTQMGQEVILRCVPISNHLYFYWYRQILGQKVEFLVSFYNNEISEKSEIFDDQFSVERPDGSNFTLKIRSTKLEDSAMYFCASSESLGTQYFGPGTRLLVL.